One TCR beta chain is described in this entry. The data are from a study of shared clonotypes between healthy human individuals. Clones were read by immunoSEQ multiplex PCR, and TCRdb kept only the in-frame ones, dropping some. The sample has under 600,000 clones; 95% to 98% are singletons. CD45RO negativity and positive selection for CCR7 defined naive CD8 cells, a population that excluded terminally differentiated effector memory CD45RA+ cells. Sample: naive CD8+ T cells sorted from blood. The receptor was isolated from a man aged 25-45 years in good health.

CDR3 nucleotide sequence: TGTGCCAGCAGCGTCTGGGGGGCCTACGAGCAGTACTTC. This sequence encodes CASSVWGAYEQYF. The chain recombines TRBV9 with TRBJ2-7; weak D call: TRBD2 (6 bases). CDR3 length: 13 amino acids. Per the germline V gene, CDR1 is SGDLS and CDR2 is YYNGEE. V was trimmed by 2 bases and J by 2 bases, leaving 8 bases between them.